This record covers a single T cell receptor (beta chain). These data come from a study of blood T cell repertoires in COVID-19. Turning to the study itself: The United States, Italy and Spain provided the acute and convalescent COVID-19 samples.

Libraries were prepared by immunoSEQ multiplex PCR; TCRdb keeps only in-frame clonotypes and omits some of them. The data show 150,000 to 200,000 clones, with roughly 77% seen just once and approximately 10% held by the top ten. The sequence was obtained from a human donor in a cohort sampled during active COVID-19. Sequencing was performed on peripheral blood.

CDR3 sequence reads: CASSQSAAGREKLFF. CDR3 bases: TGTGCCAGCAGCCAAAGCGCGGCAGGGCGTGAAAAACTGTTTTTT. The chain employs TRBV3-1 (or the pseudogene TRBV3-2) and TRBJ1-4; D possibly corresponds to TRBD1 (5 bases). Germline V CDR1 and CDR2: LGHDT, YNNKEL (reference sequence). This CDR3 contains 15 residues. With 2 bases removed from V and 7 bases from J, the gap between germline ends came to 14 bases.